This TCR beta chain came from a study of somatic mutations in cytotoxic T cells in rheumatoid arthritis. General observations from the study: The study found that the largest CD8+ clone exceeded 20% of CD8+ cells in about an eighth of the 65 patients.

Measured with immunoSEQ multiplex PCR; TCRdb has only the in-frame clones, and not every one. The repertoire holds roughly 10,000 clones, with roughly 79% as singletons. Germline V CDR1 and CDR2: MRHNA, SNTAGT. Trimming cost V 6 bases and J 4 bases, with 12 bases left between them. This CDR3 has 14 amino acids. Worth noting for this clone: The antigen is undetermined.

The chain recombines TRBV6-4 with TRBJ2-2, with a tentative D call TRBD1 (6 bases). The clonotype comes from an adult with rheumatoid arthritis. The sequenced sample consisted of CD8+ T cells sorted from blood. CDR3 sequence (DNA): TGTGCCAGCAGCCCCGGGACATCCACCGGGGAGCTGTTTTTT. Translating it yields CASSPGTSTGELFF.